This T cell receptor (beta chain) was documented in a study of beta chain features in type 1 diabetes. The CDR3 extends over 13 amino acids. Deletions cut 0 bases from V and 8 bases from J, with 10 bases between. CDR1 is MNHNS and CDR2 is SASEGT in the germline V gene. This clone was counted many times. The entirety of the isolated RNA underwent reverse transcription, so expressed TCRB transcripts were sequenced. Sequencing was performed with immunoSEQ multiplex PCR; in TCRdb, only in-frame clones are kept and a portion is missing. The table includes around 150,000 clones, less than 9% detected once. Source material: central memory CD4+ T cells from blood. V is TRBV6-1 and J is TRBJ1-2, with D possibly TRBD1 on 5 matching bases. The receptor was derived from a woman in her twenties or thirties in good health. CDR3 region: CASSEAIGEGYTF. CDR3 in DNA: TGTGCCAGCAGTGAAGCGATAGGGGAAGGCTACACCTTC.